The 16 T cell receptor beta chains below were found in one sample sequenced in a study of T cell changes during pregnancy in multiple sclerosis. Some clones are missing from TCRdb's copy, which holds only in-frame ones; the method was immunoSEQ multiplex PCR. The sample has 50,000 or so clones, approximately 92% seen once. Sequencing was performed on CD4+ T cells from peripheral blood mononuclear cells, taken in the third trimester of pregnancy. Every receptor here comes from a female donor with multiple sclerosis, enrolled in a pregnancy study.

The chain has TRBV2 and TRBJ1-6, with D possibly TRBD1 on 5 matching bases. With 1 base removed from V and 8 bases from J, the gap between germline ends came to 15 bases. The CDR3 contains 16 residues. Germline lookup yields CDR1 SNHLY and CDR2 FYNNEI. In nucleotides, the CDR3 is TGTGCCAGCAGTGAAGGAGTCAGCCGGGGGGATTCACCCCTCCACTTT. Protein product: CASSEGVSRGDSPLHF. The variable domain in full, with the rest retrieved from reference TRBV2 and TRBJ1-6, is EPEVTQTPSHQVTQMGQEVILRCVPISNHLYFYWYRQILGQKVEFLVSFYNNEISEKSEIFDDQFSVERPDGSNFTLKIRSTKLEDSAMYFCASSEGVSRGDSPLHFGNGTRLTVT.

V is TRBV4-3 and J is TRBJ1-2; D is perhaps TRBD1 (5 bases). Trimming removed 0 bases at V and 8 bases at J, with 13 bases between. The CDR3 extends over 14 amino acids. Germline V gives CDR1 LGHNA, CDR2 YSLEER. The CDR3 sequence: CASSQDRGSRGYTF. CDR3 nucleotide sequence: TGCGCCAGCAGCCAAGATCGGGGGTCAAGAGGCTACACCTTC.

The chain is built from TRBV15 and TRBJ1-5; maybe TRBD1 (5 bases). The CDR3 contains 15 residues. Per germline, CDR1 LNHNV and CDR2 YYDKDF (reference sequence). V dropped 3 bases and J dropped 11 bases, with 20 bases sitting between them. This CDR3 is CATSSVQEKFTAQHF. The CDR3, as DNA: TGTGCCACCAGCAGTGTACAGGAGAAATTTACGGCCCAGCATTTT.

This chain connects TRBV5-4 to TRBJ1-6, with 7 bases that match TRBD1. The germline V gene has CDR1 SGHNT and CDR2 YYREEE (reference sequence). V trimming: 4 bases; J trimming: 15 bases; junction bases outside the gene matches: 7. The CDR3 totals 12 residues. The CDR3 here is CASSPRQGGLHF. CDR3 nucleotide sequence: TGTGCCAGCAGCCCCCGACAGGGCGGCCTCCACTTT.

The V call is TRBV7-2, the J call TRBJ2-1; TRBD2 matches at 9 bases. The length of the CDR3 is 15 residues. V shed 0 bases, J shed 4 bases, and the junction held 1 base outside the gene matches. CDR1 is SGHTA and CDR2 is FQGNSA in the germline V gene. CDR3 nucleotides: TGTGCCAGCAGCTTAGCGCTAGCGGGGTACAATGAGCAGTTCTTC. As protein: CASSLALAGYNEQFF. Looking up the rest from reference TRBV7-2 and TRBJ2-1 gives the full variable domain: GAGVSQSPSNKVTEKGKDVELRCDPISGHTALYWYRQSLGQGLEFLIYFQGNSAPDKSGLPSDRFSAERTGGSVSTLTIQRTQQEDSAVYLCASSLALAGYNEQFFGPGTRLTVL.

The chain has TRBV11-3 and TRBJ2-1, with 7 bases fitting TRBD1. Germline V gene data show CDR1 as SGHNT and CDR2 as YENEEA. V dropped 5 bases and J dropped 2; count of bases not matched to a gene: 6. This CDR3 is built from 15 residues. This CDR3 is CASSTTDRAYNEQFF. In nucleotides, the CDR3 is TGTGCCAGCAGCACGACCGACAGGGCCTACAATGAGCAGTTCTTC.

A word on this clone: Its ends do not fully match the called genes, so a read error is possible. The chain is built from TRBV5-6 and TRBJ1-2; 8 bases agree with TRBD1. Germline V gene sequence: CDR1 SGHDT, CDR2 YYEEEE. This CDR3 spans 13 amino acids. The CDR3 is CASSLPGQDPFTF. Written as DNA, the CDR3 is TGTGCCAGCAGCTTACCGGGACAGGACCCATTCACATTC.

The J gene is TRBJ2-7, the V gene TRBV7-2; 9 bases agree with TRBD1. Trimming cost V 1 base and J 7 bases; bases outside gene matches: 11. The germline CDR1 and CDR2 sequences are SGHTA and FQGNSA. The CDR3 is 16 residues long. The CDR3 spells CASSLVIGTGLWEQYF. DNA of the CDR3: TGTGCCAGCAGCTTAGTAATCGGGACAGGGCTGTGGGAGCAGTACTTC.

V usage is TRBV30 and J usage is TRBJ2-1; 10 nucleotides align to TRBD1. CDR3 length: 15 residues. Germline lookup yields CDR1 GTSNPN and CDR2 SVGIG (reference sequence). Losses at the gene ends were 2 bases for V and 2 bases for J; bases not matched to a gene: 3. The CDR3: CAWSMDRGAYNEQFF. The CDR3 DNA reads as TGTGCCTGGAGTATGGACAGGGGGGCCTACAATGAGCAGTTCTTC.

J is TRBJ2-5 and V is TRBV5-6, with D uncertain. This CDR3 is 14 amino acids long. The V end lost 4 bases, the J end lost 2 bases, and 12 bases lay between the germline ends. CDR1 and CDR2 (germline): SGHDT, YYEEEE. CDR3 sequence: CASSPRRAQETQYF. The CDR3 DNA reads as TGTGCCAGCAGCCCGCGGAGAGCTCAAGAGACCCAGTACTTC.

This chain connects TRBV6-1 to TRBJ2-7; 9 nucleotides line up with TRBD2. Germline loops: CDR1 MNHNS, CDR2 SASEGT. The CDR3 sequence is 14 residues long. Trimming at V came to 4 bases and at J to 4 bases, leaving 5 bases not matched to a gene. The CDR3 nucleotides read TGTGCCAGCAGTGGAAGCGGGGGGTCTTACGAGCAGTACTTC. It translates to CASSGSGGSYEQYF.

In this sample, this clone turned up once. In nucleotides, the CDR3 is TGTGCCAGCAGATCGGACAGGTCAAACTATGGCTACACCTTC. This encodes CASRSDRSNYGYTF. The V call is TRBV11-2, the J call TRBJ1-2; 7 nucleotides agree with TRBD1. CDR3 length: 14 residues. CDR1 is SGHAT, CDR2 FQNNGV, per germline. V shed 6 bases and J 2 bases; nucleotides not matched to a gene: 6.

V and J are TRBV5-1 and TRBJ2-3; D uncertain. Germline V gene sequence: CDR1 SGHRS, CDR2 YFSETQ. Trimming shortened V by 0 bases and J by 5 bases, and 10 bases separated the two germline ends. This CDR3 has 14 residues. The CDR3, as DNA: TGCGCCAGCAGCTTGGATCTAGAGCGAGATACGCAGTATTTT. Encoded protein: CASSLDLERDTQYF. Together with reference TRBV5-1 and TRBJ2-3, the CDR3 gives the full variable domain: KAGVTQTPRYLIKTRGQQVTLSCSPISGHRSVSWYQQTPGQGLQFLFEYFSETQRNKGNFPGRFSGRQFSNSRSEMNVSTLELGDSALYLCASSLDLERDTQYFGPGTRLTVL.

The chain employs TRBV14 and TRBJ2-7, with D uncertain. The CDR3 is 12 amino acids. Germline lookup yields CDR1 SGHDN and CDR2 FVKESK. Deletions cut 0 bases from V and 11 bases from J, with 11 bases between. In DNA, the CDR3 is TGTGCCAGCAGCCAAGATCGGGTTGATAAGTACTTC. Amino acid sequence: CASSQDRVDKYF.

The V call is TRBV9, the J call TRBJ1-4; a weak D match, TRBD1 (6 bases). The CDR3 is 14 amino acids. Germline CDR1 is SGDLS and CDR2 is YYNGEE. Trimming took 0 bases from V and 6 from J, leaving 9 bases between them. The CDR3 region is CASSVANRDEKLFF. CDR3 DNA sequence: TGTGCCAGCAGCGTAGCCAACAGGGATGAAAAACTGTTTTTT.

The J gene is TRBJ1-2, the V gene TRBV20-1, with D possibly TRBD1 on 5 matching bases. The CDR3 spans 11 residues. V dropped 0 bases and J dropped 13 bases, with 12 bases sitting between them. CDR1 and CDR2 (germline): DFQATT, SNEGSKA (reference sequence). DNA for the CDR3: TGCAGTGCTAGAGATTTAGGGGTCGTCACCTTC. This codes for CSARDLGVVTF.